Listed here are 9 T cell receptor beta chains from one sample, sequenced in a study of brain T cells in children with intractable seizures. Produced via immunoSEQ multiplex PCR; TCRdb's table is partial and in-frame only. The sample contains about 350,000 clones, approximately 93% of which appear only once. Noted time point: blood from clinic visit 5 months post-surgery; TSC patient then seizure free. The sequencing here drew on peripheral blood, taken about 5 months after surgery. The source of these receptors is a boy in the first two years of life with tuberous sclerosis and intractable seizures.

J is TRBJ2-5 and V is TRBV4-1; 12 nucleotides agree with TRBD2. CDR1 and CDR2 from the germline V gene are MGHRA and YSYEKL. The CDR3 contains 16 residues. Trimming cost V 4 bases and J 5 bases; bases outside gene matches: 8. Here the CDR3 DNA reads TGCGCCAGCAGCCGGAGTCTAGCGGGGGGGGAGGAGACCCAGTACTTC. Its protein is CASSRSLAGGEETQYF.

The V gene is TRBV24-1, the J gene TRBJ1-4, with D perhaps matching TRBD1 (5 bases). This CDR3 is 14 amino acids long. Germline CDR1 is KGHDR and CDR2 is SFDVKD. Trimming took off 5 bases at V and 1 base at J, with 7 bases between the two ends. CDR3: CATSVGGTNEKLFF. The CDR3 coding sequence is TGTGCCACCAGTGTGGGGGGAACTAATGAAAAACTGTTTTTT.

This rearrangement joins TRBV18 to TRBJ1-3, with D perhaps TRBD1 (6 bases). Germline CDR1 reads KGHSH; CDR2 reads LQKENI. V was clipped by 6 bases and J by 1 base, with 13 bases between them. The CDR3 consists of 15 residues. CDR3 region: CASSPVTGSGNTIYF. The CDR3 nucleotides read TGTGCCAGCTCGCCAGTTACAGGGTCTGGAAACACCATATATTTT.

V gene TRBV4-1 combines with J gene TRBJ1-4; D is perhaps TRBD1 (5 bases). Deletions cut 4 bases from V and 8 bases from J, with 11 bases between. The CDR3 loop spans 13 amino acids. The germline gives CDR1 MGHRA, CDR2 YSYEKL. CDR3: CASSLSWGEKLFF. As DNA, the CDR3 is TGCGCCAGCAGCCTCTCGTGGGGGGAAAAACTGTTTTTT.

The chain joins TRBV13 to TRBJ2-2; the match to TRBD2 covers 11 bases. The germline V gene has CDR1 PRHDT and CDR2 FYEKMQ (reference sequence). The CDR3 has 15 amino acids. V was pared by 4 bases and J by 7 bases, with 5 bases of the junction left unmatched. CDR3 sequence (DNA): TGTGCCAGCAGCTCCAAGACTAGCGGGATCGGGGAGCTGTTTTTT. Amino acid sequence: CASSSKTSGIGELFF. Drawing the rest from reference TRBV13 and TRBJ2-2, the complete variable domain is AAGVIQSPRHLIKEKRETATLKCYPIPRHDTVYWYQQGPGQDPQFLISFYEKMQSDKGSIPDRFSAQQFSDYHSELNMSSLELGDSALYFCASSSKTSGIGELFFGEGSRLTVL.

V usage is TRBV5-1 and J usage is TRBJ2-6; D is uncertain. V was clipped by 4 bases and J by 4 bases, with 15 bases between them. Germline V CDR1 and CDR2: SGHRS, YFSETQ. The CDR3 has 16 residues. CDR3 residues: CASSQGASGGANVLTF. The CDR3 region has the DNA TGCGCCAGCAGCCAAGGAGCCTCGGGCGGGGCCAACGTCCTGACTTTC.

The chain combines TRBV28 with TRBJ1-4; 8 bases map to TRBD1. This CDR3 spans 15 amino acids. The germline CDR1 and CDR2 sequences are MDHEN and SYDVKM. V lost 7 bases and J lost 4; bases outside the gene matches: 8. The DNA of the CDR3 is TGTGCCAGCATAGCAAAGGACAGGGTTAATGAAAAACTGTTTTTT. Translated: CASIAKDRVNEKLFF.

The CDR3 DNA is TGTGCCTGGAGATCCGGGGTCAACTATGGCTACACCTTC. Protein: CAWRSGVNYGYTF. The rearrangement links TRBV30 to TRBJ1-2, with no clear D. V lost 3 bases and J 2 bases, leaving 10 bases between the germline ends. Germline V gives CDR1 GTSNPN, CDR2 SVGIG (reference sequence). The CDR3 extends over 13 amino acids.

V usage is TRBV14 and J usage is TRBJ1-1; D uncertain. The germline V and J ends were trimmed by 0 bases and 4 bases, with 12 bases remaining between them. Germline lookup yields CDR1 SGHDN and CDR2 FVKESK. The CDR3 loop spans 15 amino acids. CDR3 DNA sequence: TGTGCCAGCAGCCAAGACAGGAGCCGGGGCACTGAAGCTTTCTTT. Translation: CASSQDRSRGTEAFF.